This is a list of T cell receptor beta chains from one sample in a study of blood T cells in healthy people across ages. Using its own MiXCR run on the 5' RACE reads, TCRdb lists one record per CDR3 protein. Found here are roughly 570,000 distinct CDR3 sequences, 25% to 30% of them singletons; the top ten hold about 18%. Sequences were obtained from blood. These receptors came from a woman in her 70s in good health. CDR3s include the opening cysteine and the closing phenylalanine or tryptophan. D genes are given only for firm matches. Not every row has a clone size; where given, it reads once, few, many or a size class.

d_gene,abundance,v_gene,j_gene,CDR3aa,CDR3nt
TRBD1,few,TRBV7-9,TRBJ2-2,CASSLQQQGTGELFF,TGTGCCAGCAGCTTACAACAACAGGGGACCGGGGAGCTGTTTTTT
TRBD2,NA,TRBV29-1,TRBJ2-3,CSVLAGAVSSQYF,TGCAGCGTGCTAGCGGGGGCTGTAAGTTCGCAGTATTTT
NA,many,TRBV29-1,TRBJ2-5,CSGGRSGETQYF,TGCAGCGGGGGACGTTCGGGAGAGACCCAGTACTTC
NA,NA,TRBV6-6,TRBJ2-7,CASSYSKVIGRNEQYF,TGTGCCAGCAGTTACTCTAAAGTCATCGGGAGAAACGAGCAGTACTTC
NA,NA,TRBV29-1,TRBJ2-1,CSVEDRSGGLDEQFF,TGCAGCGTTGAAGATCGGTCGGGGGGCCTGGATGAGCAGTTCTTC
TRBD2,NA,TRBV16,TRBJ2-2,CASSHEAGITGELFF,TGTGCCAGCAGCCACGAAGCGGGGATCACCGGGGAGCTGTTTTTT
TRBD1,few,TRBV6-5,TRBJ1-6,CASSYSGQGNSPLHF,TGTGCCAGCAGTTACTCCGGACAGGGGAATTCACCCCTCCACTTT
NA,few,TRBV29-1,TRBJ1-2,CSVSRQAYGYTF,TGCAGCGTCTCGAGACAGGCCTATGGCTACACCTTC
NA,NA,TRBV4-3,TRBJ1-2,CASSRTPNYGYTF,TGCGCCAGCAGCCGGACACCGAACTATGGCTACACCTTC
TRBD2,many,TRBV5-1,TRBJ2-1,CASRDQRGGNEQFF,TGCGCCAGTCGAGATCAGCGGGGGGGCAATGAGCAGTTCTTC
TRBD2,NA,TRBV25-1,TRBJ2-7,CASSASGSIRGQYF,TGTGCCAGCAGTGCAAGCGGGAGTATAAGGGGGCAGTACTTC
NA,NA,TRBV12-3/TRBV12-4,TRBJ1-3,CASRPDVNSGNTIYF,TGTGCCAGCAGGCCAGACGTGAACTCTGGAAACACCATATATTTT
NA,few,TRBV15,TRBJ2-3,CATSLRQSTDTQYF,TGTGCCACCAGCTTACGACAAAGCACAGATACGCAGTATTTT
NA,NA,TRBV4-3,TRBJ1-4,CASSLRMEKLFF,TGCGCCAGCAGCCTAAGGATGGAAAAACTGTTTTTT
TRBD1,NA,TRBV12-3/TRBV12-4,TRBJ1-2,CASSSSQTGGRGGYTF,TGTGCCAGCAGTTCCTCCCAAACAGGGGGAAGAGGTGGCTACACCTTC